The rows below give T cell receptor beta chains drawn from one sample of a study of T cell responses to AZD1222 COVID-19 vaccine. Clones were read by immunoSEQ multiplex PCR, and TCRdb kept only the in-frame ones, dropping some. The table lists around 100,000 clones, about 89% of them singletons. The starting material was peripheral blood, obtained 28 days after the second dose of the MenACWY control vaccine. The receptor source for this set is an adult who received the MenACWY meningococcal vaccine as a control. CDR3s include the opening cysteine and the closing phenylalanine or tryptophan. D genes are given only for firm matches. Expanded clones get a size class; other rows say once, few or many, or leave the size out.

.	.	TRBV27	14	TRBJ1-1	CASSPRPGNTEAFF
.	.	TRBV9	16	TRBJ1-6	CASSVGGQRGDSPLHF
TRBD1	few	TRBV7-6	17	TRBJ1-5	CASSAGQGGDSNQPQHF
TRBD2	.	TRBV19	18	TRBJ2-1	CASSIGLAGGFSYNEQFF
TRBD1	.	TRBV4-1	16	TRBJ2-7	CASSQDTGTGGTEQYF
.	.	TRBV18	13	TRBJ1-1	CASSPGVNTEAFF
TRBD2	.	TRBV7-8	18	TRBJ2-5	CASSRGLAGGLIRETQYF
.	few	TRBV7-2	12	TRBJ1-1	CASSPGHTEAFF
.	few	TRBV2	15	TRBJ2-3	CASSVDLASTDTQYF
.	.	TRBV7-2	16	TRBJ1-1	CASSLATTLGGTEAFF
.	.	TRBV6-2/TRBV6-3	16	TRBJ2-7	CASSYSQGRAWYEQYF
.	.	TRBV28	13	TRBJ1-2	CAITNEANYGYTF
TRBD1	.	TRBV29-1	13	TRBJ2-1	CSSTGGLHNEQFF
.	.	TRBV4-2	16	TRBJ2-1	CASSLIAGSGSNEQFF
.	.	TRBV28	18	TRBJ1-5	CASTADFRSRYSNQPQHF
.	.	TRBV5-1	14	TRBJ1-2	CASSLGGSDYGYTF
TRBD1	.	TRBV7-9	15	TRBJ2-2	CASSLMTGSAGELFF
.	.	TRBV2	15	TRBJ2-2	CASSGVWGNTGELFF
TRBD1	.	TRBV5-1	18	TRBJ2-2	CASSLGPGAGGASGELFF
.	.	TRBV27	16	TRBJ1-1	CASSFRRGGKNTEAFF
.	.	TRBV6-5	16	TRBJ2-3	CASSYSASPRVDTQYF
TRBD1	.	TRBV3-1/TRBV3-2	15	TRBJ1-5	CASSHGTGVNQPQHF
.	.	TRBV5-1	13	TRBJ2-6	CASTPSGANVLTF
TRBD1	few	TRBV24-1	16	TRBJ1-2	CATSDGGTGTRWGYTF
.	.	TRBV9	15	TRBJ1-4	CASSYRGAPNEKLFF
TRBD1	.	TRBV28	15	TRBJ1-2	CASSSGQLYFHGYTF
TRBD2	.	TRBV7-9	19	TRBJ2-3	CASSPRLAGGADLTDTQYF
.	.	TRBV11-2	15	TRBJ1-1	CASSLFEGLNTEAFF
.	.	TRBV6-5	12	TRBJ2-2	CASRFDRGELFF
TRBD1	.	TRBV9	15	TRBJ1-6	CASSVSGQRNSPLHF
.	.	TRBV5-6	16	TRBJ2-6	CASSGWGSSGANVLTF
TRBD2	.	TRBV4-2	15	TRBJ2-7	CASSQLAGGLNEQYF
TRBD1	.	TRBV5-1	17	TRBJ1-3	CASSLGDRGWSGNTIYF
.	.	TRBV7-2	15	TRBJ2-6	CASSLGFAGYGVLTF
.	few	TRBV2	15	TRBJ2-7	CASRGRALSSYEQYF
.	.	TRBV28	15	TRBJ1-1	CASRESVGQGTEAFF
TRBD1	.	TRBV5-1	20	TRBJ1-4	CASSLLAGGQPGTVNEKLFF
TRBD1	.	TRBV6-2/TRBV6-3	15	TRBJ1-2	CASSSDRGLGYGYTF
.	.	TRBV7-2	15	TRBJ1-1	CASSFTTGGHTEAFF
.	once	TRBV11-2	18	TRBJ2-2	CASSLPPTRASHTGELFF
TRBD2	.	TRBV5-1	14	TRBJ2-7	CASSPGLAGDEQYF
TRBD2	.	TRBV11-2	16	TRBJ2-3	CASSSTSGGATDTQYF
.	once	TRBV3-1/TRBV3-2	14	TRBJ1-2	CASSQVDSSYGYTF
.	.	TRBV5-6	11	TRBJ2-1	CASSSAGMEFF
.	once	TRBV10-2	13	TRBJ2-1	CASSAGEYNEQFF
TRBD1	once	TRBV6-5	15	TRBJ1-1	CASRNRYRGNTEAFF
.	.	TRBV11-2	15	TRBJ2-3	CASSVGTLSTDTQYF
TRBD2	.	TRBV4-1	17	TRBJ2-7	CASSQEVLAGGSYEQYF
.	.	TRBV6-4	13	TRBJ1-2	CASSEQGSYGYTF
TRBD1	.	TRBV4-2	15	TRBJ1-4	CASSRPGQGNEKLFF
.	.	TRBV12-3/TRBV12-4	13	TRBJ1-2	CASSLVSDYGYTF
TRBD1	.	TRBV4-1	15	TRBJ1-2	CASSQVTGTGLGYTF
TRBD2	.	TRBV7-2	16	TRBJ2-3	CASSLTSGASTDTQYF
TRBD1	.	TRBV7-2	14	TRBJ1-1	CASSWAGGNTEAFF
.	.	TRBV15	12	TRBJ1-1	CATSRQPGEAFF
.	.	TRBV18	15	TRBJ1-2	CASSPLTGFEGGYTF
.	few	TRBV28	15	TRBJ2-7	CASSLATPGAGEQYF
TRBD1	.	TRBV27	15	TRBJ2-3	CASRIRDRGTDTQYF
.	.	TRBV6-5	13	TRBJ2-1	CASEKTTANEQFF
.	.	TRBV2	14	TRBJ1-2	CASSPETAQGGYTF